Sequencing of this T cell receptor (beta chain) was carried out in a study of identical twins. Study outcomes and limitations: A cross-sectional statistical analysis, not follow-up of the same donors, supported the conclusions. Twins showed weaker excess sharing in their beta out-of-frame sequences.

This clonotype has a handful of counts. Its matching antigen is unknown. Germline V lookup: CDR1 DFQATT, CDR2 SNEGSKA (reference sequence). V was cut by 0 bases and J by 2 bases, with 11 bases left in between. The CDR3 contains 14 residues. TCRdb analysed the 5' RACE reads with MiXCR anew, one entry per CDR3 protein. The data hold hundreds of thousands of distinct CDR3 sequences, with 10% to 15% observed a single time. These data also featured in a second study, about yellow fever vaccine responses in identical twins.

The clonotype originates from a woman aged 18-30 years in good health. What was sequenced was PBMCs. This chain links TRBV20-1 with TRBJ2-7; tentatively, D is TRBD1 or TRBD2 (6 bases each). The CDR3 spells CSARERDKTYEQYV. CDR3 sequence (DNA): TGCAGTGCTAGAGAGCGGGACAAGACCTACGAGCAGTACGTC.